The following is a T cell receptor beta chain sequence with its context. The antigen remains undetermined. The data originate from a study of long-term antiretroviral therapy in people with HIV. The study's findings and limits: Repertoires looked antigen-experienced, with only a slight naive shift after ART. Repertoire dominance by clones expanded before ART was seen at all time points. No data were available on ART adherence, viral resistance or therapy changes.

Sequencing relied on immunoSEQ assay v3.0, run at survey level. TCRdb's copy holds only in-frame clones and misses some; the assay was immunoSEQ multiplex PCR. The sample includes 20,000 to 25,000 clones, around 86% of them seen just once. Germline CDR1 reads LGHNA; CDR2 reads YNFKEQ. This CDR3 has 15 residues. Trimming cost V 4 bases and J 1 base, with 12 bases left between them. Sequenced here: unsorted PBMCs, sampled 0.2 years before starting antiretroviral therapy. The clonotype comes from a man younger than 35 with HIV. The rearrangement joins TRBV4-2 to TRBJ2-3; the D is unclear. The CDR3 DNA follows: TGTGCCAGCAGCCTCGACCCCCGGGGCACAGATACGCAGTATTTT. It encodes CASSLDPRGTDTQYF.